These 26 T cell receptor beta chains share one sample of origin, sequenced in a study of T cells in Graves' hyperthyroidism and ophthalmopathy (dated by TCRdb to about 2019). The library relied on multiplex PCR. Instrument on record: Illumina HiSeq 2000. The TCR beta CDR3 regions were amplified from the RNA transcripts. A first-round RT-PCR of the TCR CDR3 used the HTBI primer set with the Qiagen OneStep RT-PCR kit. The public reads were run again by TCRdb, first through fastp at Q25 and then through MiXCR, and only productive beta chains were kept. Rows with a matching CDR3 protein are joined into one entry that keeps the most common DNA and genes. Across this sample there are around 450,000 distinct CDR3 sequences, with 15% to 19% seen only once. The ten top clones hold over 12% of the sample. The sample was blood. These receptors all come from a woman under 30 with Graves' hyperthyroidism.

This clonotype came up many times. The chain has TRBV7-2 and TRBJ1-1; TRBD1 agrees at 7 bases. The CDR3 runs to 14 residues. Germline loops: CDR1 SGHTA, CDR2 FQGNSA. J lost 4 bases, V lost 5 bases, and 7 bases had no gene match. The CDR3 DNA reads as TGTGCCAGCAGCATTAATTACAGGGGCACTGAAGCTTTCTTT. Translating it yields CASSINYRGTEAFF.

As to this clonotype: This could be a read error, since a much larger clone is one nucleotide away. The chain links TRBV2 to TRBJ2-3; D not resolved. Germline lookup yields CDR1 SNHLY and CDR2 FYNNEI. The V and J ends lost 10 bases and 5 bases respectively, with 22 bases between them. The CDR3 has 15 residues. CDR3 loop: CATRLEVWAKDTQYF. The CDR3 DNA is TGTGCCACGCGACTTGAGGTGTGGGCGAAAGATACGCAGTATTTT.

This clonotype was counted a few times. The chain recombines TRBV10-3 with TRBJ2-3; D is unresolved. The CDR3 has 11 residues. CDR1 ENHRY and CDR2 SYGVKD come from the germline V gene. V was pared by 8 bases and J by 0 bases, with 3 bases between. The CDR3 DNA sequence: TGTGCCATCCAGAGCACAGATACGCAGTATTTT. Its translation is CAIQSTDTQYF.

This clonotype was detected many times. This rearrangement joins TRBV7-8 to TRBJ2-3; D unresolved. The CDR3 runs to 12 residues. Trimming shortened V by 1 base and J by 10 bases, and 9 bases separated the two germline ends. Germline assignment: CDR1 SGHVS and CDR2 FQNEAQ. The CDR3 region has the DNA TGTGCCAGCAGCTTAGAGAGTGTTCCGCAGTATTTT. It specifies CASSLESVPQYF. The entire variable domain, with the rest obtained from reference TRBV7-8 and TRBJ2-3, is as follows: GAGVSQSPRYKVAKRGQDVALRCDPISGHVSLFWYQQALGQGPEFLTYFQNEAQLDKSGLPSDRFFAERPEGSVSTLKIQRTQQEDSAVYLCASSLESVPQYFGPGTRLTVL.

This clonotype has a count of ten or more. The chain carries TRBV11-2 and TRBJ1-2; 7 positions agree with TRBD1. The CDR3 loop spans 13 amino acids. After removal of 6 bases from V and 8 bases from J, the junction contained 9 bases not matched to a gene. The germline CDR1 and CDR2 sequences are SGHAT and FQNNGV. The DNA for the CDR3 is TGTGCCAGCAGGTTACAGACAGGGAGCGGCTACACCTTC. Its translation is CASRLQTGSGYTF.

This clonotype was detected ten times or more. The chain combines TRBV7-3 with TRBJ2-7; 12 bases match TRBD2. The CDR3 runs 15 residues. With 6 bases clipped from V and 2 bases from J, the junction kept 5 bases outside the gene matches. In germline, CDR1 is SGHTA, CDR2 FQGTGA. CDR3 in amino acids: CASRTSGGRTYEQYF. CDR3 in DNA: TGTGCCAGCAGGACTAGCGGGGGTAGGACCTACGAGCAGTACTTC. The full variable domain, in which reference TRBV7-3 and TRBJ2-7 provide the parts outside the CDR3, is GAGVSQTPSNKVTEKGKYVELRCDPISGHTALYWYRQSLGQGPEFLIYFQGTGAADDSGLPNDRFFAVRPEGSVSTLKIQRTERGDSAVYLCASRTSGGRTYEQYFGPGTRLTVT.

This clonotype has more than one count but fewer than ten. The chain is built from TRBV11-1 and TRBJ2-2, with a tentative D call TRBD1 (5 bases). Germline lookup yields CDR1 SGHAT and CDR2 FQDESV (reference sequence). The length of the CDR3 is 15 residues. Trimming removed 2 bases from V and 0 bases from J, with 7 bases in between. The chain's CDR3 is CASSLRQSNTGELFF. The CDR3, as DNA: TGTGCCAGCAGCTTAAGACAGTCGAACACCGGGGAGCTGTTTTTT.

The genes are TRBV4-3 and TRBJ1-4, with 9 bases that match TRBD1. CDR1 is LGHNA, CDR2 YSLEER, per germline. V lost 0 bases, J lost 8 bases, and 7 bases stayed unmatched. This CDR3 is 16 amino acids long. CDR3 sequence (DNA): TGCGCCAGCAGCCAAGACCGGGACAGGGATGGCGAAAAACTGTTTTTT. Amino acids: CASSQDRDRDGEKLFF.

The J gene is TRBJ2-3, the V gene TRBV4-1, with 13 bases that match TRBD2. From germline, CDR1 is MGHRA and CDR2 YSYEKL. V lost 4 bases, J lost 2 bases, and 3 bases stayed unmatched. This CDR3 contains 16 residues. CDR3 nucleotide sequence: TGCGCCAGCAGCCCCGGACTAGCGGGGGTCACAGATACGCAGTATTTT. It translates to CASSPGLAGVTDTQYF.

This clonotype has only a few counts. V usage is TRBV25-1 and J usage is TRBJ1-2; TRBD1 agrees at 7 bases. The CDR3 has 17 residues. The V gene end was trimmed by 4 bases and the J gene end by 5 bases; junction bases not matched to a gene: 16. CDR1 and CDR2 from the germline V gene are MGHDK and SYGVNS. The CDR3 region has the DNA TGTGCCAGCAGTGCCCTCAGCCAGCGGACAGGATCATATGGCTACACCTTC. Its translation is CASSALSQRTGSYGYTF.

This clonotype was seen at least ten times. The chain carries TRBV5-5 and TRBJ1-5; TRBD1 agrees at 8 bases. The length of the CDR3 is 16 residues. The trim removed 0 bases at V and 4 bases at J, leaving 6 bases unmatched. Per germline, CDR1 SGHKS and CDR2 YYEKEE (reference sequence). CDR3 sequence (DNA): TGTGCCAGCAGCTTGGAGCCAGGGGGCGGGAATCAGCCCCAGCATTTT. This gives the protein CASSLEPGGGNQPQHF.

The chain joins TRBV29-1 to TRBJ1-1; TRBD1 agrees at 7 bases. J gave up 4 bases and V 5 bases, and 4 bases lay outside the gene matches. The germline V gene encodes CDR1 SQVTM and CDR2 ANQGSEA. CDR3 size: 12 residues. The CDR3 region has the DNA TGCAGCGTTTCTCAGGGGGGCACTGAAGCTTTCTTT. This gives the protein CSVSQGGTEAFF.

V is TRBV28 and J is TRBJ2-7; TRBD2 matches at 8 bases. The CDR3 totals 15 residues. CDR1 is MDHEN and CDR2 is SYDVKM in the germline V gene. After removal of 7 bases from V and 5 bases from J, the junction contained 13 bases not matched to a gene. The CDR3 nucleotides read TGTGCCAGCAATACCCTTAGACTAGCGAGGGACGAGCAGTACTTC. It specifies CASNTLRLARDEQYF.

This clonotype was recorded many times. The CDR3, as DNA: TGTGCCAGCAGTTCCCACTTTCACAGGGGGAAGTACACCTTC. Translated, it gives CASSSHFHRGKYTF. The chain carries TRBV6-1 and TRBJ1-2, with 8 bases that match TRBD1. V shed 5 bases and J 11 bases; nucleotides not matched to a gene: 13. The CDR3 contains 14 residues. In germline, CDR1 is MNHNS, CDR2 SASEGT.

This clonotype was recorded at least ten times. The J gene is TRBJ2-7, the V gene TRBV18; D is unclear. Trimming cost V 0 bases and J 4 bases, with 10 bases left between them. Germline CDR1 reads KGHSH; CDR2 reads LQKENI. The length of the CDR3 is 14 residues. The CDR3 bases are TGTGCCAGCTCACCACCGAACACCATTTACGAGCAGTACTTC. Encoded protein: CASSPPNTIYEQYF. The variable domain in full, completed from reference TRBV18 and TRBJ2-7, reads NAGVMQNPRHLVRRRGQEARLRCSPMKGHSHVYWYRQLPEEGLKFMVYLQKENIIDESGMPKERFSAEFPKEGPSILRIQQVVRGDSAAYFCASSPPNTIYEQYFGPGTRLTVT.

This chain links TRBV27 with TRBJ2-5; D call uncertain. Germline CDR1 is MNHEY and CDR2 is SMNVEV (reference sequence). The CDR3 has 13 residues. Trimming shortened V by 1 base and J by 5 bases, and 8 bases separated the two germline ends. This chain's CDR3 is CASSLFRFETQYF. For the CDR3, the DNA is TGTGCCAGCAGTTTATTTCGTTTTGAGACCCAGTACTTC.

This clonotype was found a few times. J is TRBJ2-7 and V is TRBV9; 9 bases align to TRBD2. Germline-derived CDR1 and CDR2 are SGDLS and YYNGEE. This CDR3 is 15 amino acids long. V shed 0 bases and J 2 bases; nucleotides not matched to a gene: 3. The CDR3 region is CASSVGASGTYEQYF. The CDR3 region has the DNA TGTGCCAGCAGCGTAGGGGCTAGCGGGACCTACGAGCAGTACTTC.

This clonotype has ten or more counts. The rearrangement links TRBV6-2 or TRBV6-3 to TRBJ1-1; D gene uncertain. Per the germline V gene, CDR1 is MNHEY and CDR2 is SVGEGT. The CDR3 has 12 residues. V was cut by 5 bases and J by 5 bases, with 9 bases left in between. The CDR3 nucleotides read TGTGCCAGCAGTGCCCAAAGGACTGAAGCTTTCTTT. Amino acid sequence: CASSAQRTEAFF.

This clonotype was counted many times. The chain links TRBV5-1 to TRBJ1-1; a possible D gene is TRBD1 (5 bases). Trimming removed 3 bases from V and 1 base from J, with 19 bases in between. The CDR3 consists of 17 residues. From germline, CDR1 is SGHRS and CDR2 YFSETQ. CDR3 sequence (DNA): TGCGCCAGCAGCTCACTTGCGATGGGGGATGCGAACACTGAAGCTTTCTTT. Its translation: CASSSLAMGDANTEAFF.

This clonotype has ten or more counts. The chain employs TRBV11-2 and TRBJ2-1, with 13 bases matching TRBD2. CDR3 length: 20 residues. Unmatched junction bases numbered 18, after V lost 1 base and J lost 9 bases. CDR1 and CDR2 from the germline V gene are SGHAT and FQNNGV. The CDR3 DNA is TGTGCCAGCAGCTTAGCCCTCCTACTAGCGGGAGGGCCGGGGTTAAGTGAGCAGTTCTTC. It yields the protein CASSLALLLAGGPGLSEQFF. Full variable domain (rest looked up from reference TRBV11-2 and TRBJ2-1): EAGVAQSPRYKIIEKRQSVAFWCNPISGHATLYWYQQILGQGPKLLIQFQNNGVVDDSQLPKDRFSAERLKGVDSTLKIQPAKLEDSAVYLCASSLALLLAGGPGLSEQFFGPGTRLTVL.

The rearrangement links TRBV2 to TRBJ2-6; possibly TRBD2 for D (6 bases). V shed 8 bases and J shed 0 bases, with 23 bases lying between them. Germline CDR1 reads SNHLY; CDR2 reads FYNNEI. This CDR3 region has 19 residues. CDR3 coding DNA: TGTGCCAGCTTTGGGAACTTAGCGGATATAGGCTCTGGGGCCAACGTCCTGACTTTC. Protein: CASFGNLADIGSGANVLTF.

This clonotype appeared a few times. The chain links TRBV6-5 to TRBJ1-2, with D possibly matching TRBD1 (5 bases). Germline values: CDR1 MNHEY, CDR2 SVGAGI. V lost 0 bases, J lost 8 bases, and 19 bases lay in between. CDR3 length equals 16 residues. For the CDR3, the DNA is TGTGCCAGCAGTTACTCTTCCGGGACCCTAGGGATGGGCTACACCTTC. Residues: CASSYSSGTLGMGYTF.

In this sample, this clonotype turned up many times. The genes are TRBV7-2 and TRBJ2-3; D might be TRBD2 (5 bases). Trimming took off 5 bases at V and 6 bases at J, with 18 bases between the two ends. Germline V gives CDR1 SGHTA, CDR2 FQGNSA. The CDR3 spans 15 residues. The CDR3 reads CASSLWRALGDTQYF. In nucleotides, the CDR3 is TGTGCCAGCAGCCTCTGGCGGGCCCTTGGGGATACGCAGTATTTT.

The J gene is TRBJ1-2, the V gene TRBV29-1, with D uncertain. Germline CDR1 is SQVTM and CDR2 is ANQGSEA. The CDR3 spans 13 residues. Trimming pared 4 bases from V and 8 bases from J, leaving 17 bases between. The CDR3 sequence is CSVVSGRKRGYTF. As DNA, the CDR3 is TGCAGCGTTGTCAGCGGGCGCAAAAGGGGCTACACCTTC.

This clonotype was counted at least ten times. The CDR3 DNA sequence: TGCGCCAGCAGCCGGTATGGGGACAACACTGAAGCTTTCTTT. This sequence encodes CASSRYGDNTEAFF. The chain is built from TRBV5-1 and TRBJ1-1; perhaps TRBD1 as D (5 bases). Trimming stripped 4 bases from V and 2 bases from J, with 12 bases between. From germline, CDR1 is SGHRS and CDR2 YFSETQ. This CDR3 spans 14 amino acids.

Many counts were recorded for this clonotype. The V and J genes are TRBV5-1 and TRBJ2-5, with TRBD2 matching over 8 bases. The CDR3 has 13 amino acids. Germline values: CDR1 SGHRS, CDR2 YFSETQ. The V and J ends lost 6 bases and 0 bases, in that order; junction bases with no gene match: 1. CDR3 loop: CASKAGDQETQYF. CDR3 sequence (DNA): TGCGCCAGCAAAGCGGGAGACCAAGAGACCCAGTACTTC. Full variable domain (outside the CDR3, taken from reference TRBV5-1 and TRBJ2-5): KAGVTQTPRYLIKTRGQQVTLSCSPISGHRSVSWYQQTPGQGLQFLFEYFSETQRNKGNFPGRFSGRQFSNSRSEMNVSTLELGDSALYLCASKAGDQETQYFGPGTRLLVL.